This TCR beta chain was recorded in a study of T cell repertoires in cytomegalovirus infection. TCRdb ran MiXCR on the reads and lists one entry per CDR3 protein. This table holds 300,000 to 400,000 distinct CDR3 sequences, roughly 20% found once. Details on this clonotype: Its cognate antigen is unknown.

Study-wide points: Cumulative public TCR beta family frequency identified carriers of CMV plus the relevant HLA. What dominated the ex vivo response were HLA-C-restricted CMV-specific TCR beta clonotypes.

The material sequenced was PBMCs. This clonotype was obtained from a human donor in good health (CMV status not recorded). Some clones in this sample may be carry-over from other donors' samples.

CDR3 residues: CASSPRGLTLAEQYF. For the CDR3, the DNA is TGTGCCAGCTCACCCCGGGGTCTAACCCTCGCCGAGCAGTACTTC. This rearrangement joins TRBV18 to TRBJ2-7; possible D gene TRBD2, 5 bases. V lost 3 bases, J lost 6 bases, and 18 bases lay in between. CDR3 length: 15 residues. CDR1 and CDR2 (germline): KGHSH, LQKENI.